This T cell receptor beta chain was recovered during a study of blood T cell repertoires in COVID-19. As processed by the authors: Reference gene primer amplification gave estimated nucleated cell counts. Repertoires were generated with immunoSEQ multiplex PCR, while TCRdb's copy carries only in-frame clones and drops some. From that table come the V and J calls and clone size; the DNA was used to work out D and trimming. The table has about 670,000 clones, 70% to 90% seen once; the top ten hold more than 0.25%. V was clipped by 3 bases and J by 6 bases; unmatched bases: 4. The CDR3 has 13 residues. V gene TRBV12-3 or TRBV12-4 combines with J gene TRBJ2-7; 8 positions match TRBD1. Sample: peripheral blood. This TCR derives from a woman aged 18-30 years with acute or convalescent COVID-19. CDR3 nucleotide sequence: TGTGCCAGCAGTTTCGGACAGGGCCTCGAGCAGTACTTC. Its translation: CASSFGQGLEQYF.